A selection of T cell receptor beta chains follows, all from one sample in a study of blood T cell repertoires in COVID-19. The table came from immunoSEQ multiplex PCR; TCRdb's copy has only in-frame clones and leaves some out. The sample shows 90,000 to 120,000 clones, roughly 85% of them seen only once. Material for sequencing was peripheral blood. Source of these receptors: a human donor in a cohort sampled during active COVID-19. Each CDR3 is given without its conserved first and last residue. D genes are given only for firm matches.

cdr3_length	j_call	v_call	d_call	cdr3_aa
13	TRBJ1-2	TRBV5-5	TRBD1	ASSQTGTPKYGYT
12	TRBJ1-2	TRBV6-5	TRBD1	ASRRTTGEYGYT
11	TRBJ2-7	TRBV27	.	ASSFGRNYEQY
15	TRBJ2-5	TRBV5-1	.	ASSLDGQNLLQETQY
12	TRBJ1-5	TRBV18	.	ASSPPGGDQPQH
11	TRBJ2-5	TRBV19	TRBD1	ATSGQPSQTQY
14	TRBJ1-3	TRBV28	.	ASSTGSGISGNTIY
13	TRBJ1-5	TRBV7-9	TRBD1	ASSTGTGANQPQH
11	TRBJ1-5	TRBV29-1	.	SVASGDNQPQH
12	TRBJ1-1	TRBV18	.	ASSPRRGKVEAF
13	TRBJ2-3	TRBV7-3	TRBD2	ASIGSGGFTDTQY
11	TRBJ2-1	TRBV12-3/TRBV12-4	.	ATLSMTGNEQF
11	TRBJ2-5	TRBV6-5	.	ASSRTGQETQY
15	TRBJ2-5	TRBV4-2	TRBD2	ASSSDPGVAGVETQY
12	TRBJ2-7	TRBV19	.	ASSLGASNYEQY
9	TRBJ2-7	TRBV20-1	.	SARVGPEQY
12	TRBJ1-2	TRBV6-6	TRBD1	ASSYSDRDIGYT
11	TRBJ2-2	TRBV11-2	.	ASSLGVTGELF
13	TRBJ2-1	TRBV5-6	TRBD1	ASSFLGQKYNEQF
13	TRBJ2-1	TRBV27	TRBD1	ASSRTGGPYNEQF
16	TRBJ2-7	TRBV7-3	TRBD1	ASSLTPSPGTGIYEQY
15	TRBJ2-5	TRBV9	TRBD2	ASSVGTSGGLVETQY
16	TRBJ2-6	TRBV18	TRBD1	ASSPADRGSSGANVLT
10	TRBJ1-1	TRBV7-9	TRBD1	ASGTGNTEAF
14	TRBJ2-1	TRBV30	.	AWSVKRASRNNEQF
12	TRBJ2-1	TRBV5-1	.	ASSLGQVDNEQF
13	TRBJ1-6	TRBV9	.	ASSVRGGIDSPLH
15	TRBJ2-1	TRBV11-2	TRBD2	ATRQAGGSSSYNEQF
17	TRBJ1-5	TRBV3-1/TRBV3-2	TRBD1	ASSQSPRGRGPSNQPQH
10	TRBJ1-2	TRBV18	.	ASSPDTDGYT
13	TRBJ2-2	TRBV4-1	TRBD1	ASSQQGAIIGELF
10	TRBJ2-5	TRBV29-1	TRBD2	SEKRESQTQY
13	TRBJ1-3	TRBV28	.	ASSSHADSGNTIY
10	TRBJ2-5	TRBV5-1	.	ASSFPGETQY
12	TRBJ2-3	TRBV11-2	TRBD1	ASSLRGHSDTQY
12	TRBJ2-2	TRBV3-1/TRBV3-2	.	ASKERANTGELF
11	TRBJ1-2	TRBV24-1	.	ATREGANYGYT